This T cell receptor beta chain was retrieved from a study of identical twins. Per the germline V gene, CDR1 is GTSNPN and CDR2 is SVGIG (reference sequence). After removal of 1 base from V and 0 bases from J, the junction contained 2 bases not matched to a gene. The CDR3 is 15 residues long. TCRdb passed the 5' RACE reads through MiXCR, listing each CDR3 protein once. The sample yields around 160,000 distinct CDR3 sequences, around 3.5% seen once. Healthy Caucasians made up all donors. This clonotype was picked up a small number of times. This TCR derives from a man aged 18 to 35 in good health. This chain links TRBV30 with TRBJ2-1; 8 nucleotides line up with TRBD2. Sequencing used memory T cells sorted from blood. This CDR3 is CAWSAGTSSYNEQFF. The CDR3 bases are TGTGCCTGGAGTGCCGGGACTAGCTCCTACAATGAGCAGTTCTTC.